This passage covers 14 T cell receptor beta chains from one sample sequenced in a study of blood T cell repertoires in COVID-19. Libraries were prepared by immunoSEQ multiplex PCR; TCRdb keeps only in-frame clonotypes and omits some of them. This repertoire shows just under 250,000 clones, more than 85% found once; its top ten account for approximately 4.1%. Input material: PBMCs or T cells enriched from blood (not recorded which). The receptor source for this set is a woman under 40 who had recovered from COVID-19.

The V call is TRBV6-2 or TRBV6-3, the J call TRBJ1-6; no clear D gene. The CDR3 extends over 15 amino acids. CDR1 MNHEY and CDR2 SVGEGT come from the germline V gene. The V gene lost 5 bases and the J gene lost 5 bases, with 13 bases spanning the gap. The CDR3, as DNA: TGTGCCAGCAGTGACCGGACGGGAAATAATTCACCCCTCCACTTT. It is translated as CASSDRTGNNSPLHF.

This chain joins TRBV29-1 and TRBJ1-3, with D tentatively TRBD1 (6 bases). Trimming removed 5 bases at V and 2 bases at J, with 10 bases between. CDR1 is SQVTM and CDR2 is ANQGSEA in the germline V gene. This CDR3 comprises 13 residues. For the CDR3, the DNA is TGCAGCGTTCTCAGGGGAGCTGGAAACACCATATATTTT. Encoded protein: CSVLRGAGNTIYF.

The chain is built from TRBV27 and TRBJ2-2, with D maybe TRBD2 (5 bases). Trimming took off 6 bases at V and 5 bases at J, with 19 bases between the two ends. The CDR3 has 16 residues. From germline, CDR1 is MNHEY and CDR2 SMNVEV (reference sequence). The CDR3 DNA is TGTGCCAGCAGCGCCCTTGCGGCTACTAGTACCGGGGAGCTGTTTTTT. It codes for CASSALAATSTGELFF.

This clone was found once. This chain links TRBV7-3 with TRBJ2-3; D gene uncertain. Trimming pared 5 bases from V and 6 bases from J, leaving 9 bases between. Germline loops: CDR1 SGHTA, CDR2 FQGTGA. The CDR3 length is 12 residues. CDR3 sequence (DNA): TGTGCCAGCAGCCCCGGAGACGATACGCAGTATTTT. Translation: CASSPGDDTQYF.

This chain links TRBV2 with TRBJ1-2, with a tentative D call TRBD1 (5 bases). CDR1 and CDR2 from the germline V gene are SNHLY and FYNNEI. Trimming stripped 4 bases from V and 8 bases from J, with 11 bases between. The CDR3 consists of 12 residues. The CDR3 DNA reads as TGTGCCAGCAGTGCAGGGATCGTCGGCTACACCTTC. Protein product: CASSAGIVGYTF.

The gene calls are TRBV11-2 and TRBJ2-1; TRBD2 aligns across 11 bases. This CDR3 region has 15 residues. Losses at the gene ends were 5 bases for V and 4 bases for J; bases not matched to a gene: 4. The germline gives CDR1 SGHAT, CDR2 FQNNGV. Written as DNA, the CDR3 is TGTGCCAGCAGCCTTTCTAGCGGGAGGTACAATGAGCAGTTCTTC. Amino acid sequence: CASSLSSGRYNEQFF.

The rearrangement links TRBV9 to TRBJ2-2, with 8 bases identical to TRBD1. Germline V lookup: CDR1 SGDLS, CDR2 YYNGEE. This CDR3 contains 16 residues. Unmatched junction bases numbered 2, after V lost 0 bases and J lost 1 base. The CDR3 nucleotides are TGTGCCAGCAGCGTAGCAGGGACAGGGAACACCGGGGAGCTGTTTTTT. Translation: CASSVAGTGNTGELFF.

The chain couples TRBV7-9 to TRBJ1-5; 7 bases match TRBD1. V dropped 4 bases and J dropped 1; count of bases not matched to a gene: 1. Germline-derived CDR1 and CDR2 are SEHNR and FQNEAQ (reference sequence). The CDR3 consists of 14 residues. CDR3 residues: CASSSTGSNQPQHF. The CDR3 DNA sequence: TGTGCCAGCAGCTCGACAGGGAGCAATCAGCCCCAGCATTTT.

The chain's CDR3 is CASSFRTGYTEAFF. The CDR3 region has the DNA TGTGCCAGCAGTTTCCGGACAGGGTACACTGAAGCTTTCTTT. The chain is built from TRBV28 and TRBJ1-1; 8 bases line up with TRBD1. The CDR3 is made up of 14 amino acids. The V gene end was trimmed by 3 bases and the J gene end by 3 bases; junction bases not matched to a gene: 3. The germline V gene has CDR1 MDHEN and CDR2 SYDVKM.

The V call is TRBV6-5, the J call TRBJ2-2; tentatively, D is TRBD2 (6 bases). Trimming shortened V by 0 bases and J by 3 bases, and 8 bases separated the two germline ends. CDR1 is MNHEY and CDR2 is SVGAGI in the germline V gene. The CDR3 length is 15 residues. The CDR3 sequence is CASSYSGGYTGELFF. Written as DNA, the CDR3 is TGTGCCAGCAGTTACTCGGGAGGTTACACCGGGGAGCTGTTTTTT.

The genes are TRBV11-2 and TRBJ2-3; 10 nucleotides align to TRBD2. Germline V gene lookup returns CDR1 SGHAT and CDR2 FQNNGV. The CDR3 totals 16 residues. The V gene end was trimmed by 5 bases and the J gene end by 2 bases; junction bases not matched to a gene: 7. Here the CDR3 DNA reads TGTGCCAGCAGCCCCCGACTAGCGGGTTACACAGATACGCAGTATTTT. This gives the protein CASSPRLAGYTDTQYF.

The V gene is TRBV30, the J gene TRBJ1-6, with D hard to call. V gave up 4 bases and J gave up 8 bases, with 15 bases separating them. Germline CDR1 reads GTSNPN; CDR2 reads SVGIG (reference sequence). CDR3 length: 14 residues. DNA of the CDR3: TGTGCCTGGAACCCAGGAAGCACTTATTCACCCCTCCACTTT. Protein: CAWNPGSTYSPLHF. Filled out from reference TRBV30 and TRBJ1-6, the complete variable domain reads SQTIHQWPATLVQPVGSPLSLECTVEGTSNPNLYWYRQAAGRGLQLLFYSVGIGQISSEVPQNLSASRPQDRQFILSSKKLLLSDSGFYLCAWNPGSTYSPLHFGNGTRLTVT.

The chain recombines TRBV28 with TRBJ1-1; TRBD1 agrees at 8 bases. CDR3 length equals 13 residues. The V segment lost 6 bases and the J segment 5 bases; nucleotides outside the gene matches: 5. Looked up from germline, CDR1 is MDHEN and CDR2 is SYDVKM. As DNA, the CDR3 is TGTGCCAGCAGGCTTACAGGGGGGACTGAAGCTTTCTTT. Protein: CASRLTGGTEAFF.

V gene TRBV24-1 combines with J gene TRBJ1-5, with D tentatively TRBD1 (5 bases). Per germline, CDR1 KGHDR and CDR2 SFDVKD. The CDR3 is made up of 12 amino acids. Trimming removed 7 bases from V and 2 bases from J, with 5 bases in between. DNA for the CDR3: TGTGCCACCAGACAGGGCAATCAGCCCCAGCATTTT. This sequence encodes CATRQGNQPQHF.